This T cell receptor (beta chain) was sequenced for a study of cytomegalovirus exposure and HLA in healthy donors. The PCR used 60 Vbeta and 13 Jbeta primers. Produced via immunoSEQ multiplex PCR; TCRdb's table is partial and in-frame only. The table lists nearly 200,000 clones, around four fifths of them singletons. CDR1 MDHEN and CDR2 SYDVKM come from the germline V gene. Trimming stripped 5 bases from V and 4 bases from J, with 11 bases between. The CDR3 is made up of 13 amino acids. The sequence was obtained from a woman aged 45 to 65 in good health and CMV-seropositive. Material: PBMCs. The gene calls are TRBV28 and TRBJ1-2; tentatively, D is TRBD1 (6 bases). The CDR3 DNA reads TGTGCCAGCAGTCGGACAGCCGGCTATGGCTACACCTTC. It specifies CASSRTAGYGYTF.